One sample yielded the 8 T cell receptor beta chains listed below, sequenced in a study of T cell responses to AZD1222 COVID-19 vaccine. Using immunoSEQ multiplex PCR, the repertoire was profiled, and TCRdb retains in-frame clones only, with some absent. The top ten clones hold about 8% of a sample with 55,000 to 70,000 clones, almost 90% of them seen once. Material: peripheral blood, obtained on day 0 of AZD1222 vaccination. These receptors were collected from an adult in good health.

The chain joins TRBV19 to TRBJ2-3; D might be TRBD1 (6 bases). Trimming shortened V by 7 bases and J by 14 bases, and 16 bases separated the two germline ends. This CDR3 has 11 residues. The germline CDR1 and CDR2 sequences are LNHDA and SQIVND (reference sequence). The CDR3, as DNA: TGTGCCAGTATTGTCGGGGACATAGCGTATTTT. Encoded protein: CASIVGDIAYF.

J is TRBJ2-2 and V is TRBV7-8; 8 bases fit TRBD1. The CDR3 loop spans 15 amino acids. Germline lookup yields CDR1 SGHVS and CDR2 FQNEAQ. V shed 6 bases and J 1 base; nucleotides not matched to a gene: 4. CDR3 bases: TGTGCCAGCAGTCCCGGGACAGGGAACACCGGGGAGCTGTTTTTT. This translates into CASSPGTGNTGELFF. The variable domain in full, completed from reference TRBV7-8 and TRBJ2-2, reads GAGVSQSPRYKVAKRGQDVALRCDPISGHVSLFWYQQALGQGPEFLTYFQNEAQLDKSGLPSDRFFAERPEGSVSTLKIQRTQQEDSAVYLCASSPGTGNTGELFFGEGSRLTVL.

This sequence joins TRBV4-2 and TRBJ1-2, with D possibly matching TRBD1 (5 bases). Germline CDR1 and CDR2: LGHNA and YNFKEQ. The CDR3 spans 13 residues. Trimming left V 4 bases short and J 3 bases short, with 9 bases between. CDR3 sequence: CASSRDSHYGYTF. CDR3 sequence (DNA): TGTGCCAGCAGCCGGGACTCTCACTATGGCTACACCTTC.

The chain combines TRBV5-1 with TRBJ1-3; 10 bases map to TRBD1. Losses at the gene ends were 5 bases for V and 3 bases for J; bases not matched to a gene: 8. In germline, CDR1 is SGHRS, CDR2 YFSETQ. This CDR3 is 16 amino acids long. This CDR3 reads CASRPGTGDFGNTIYF. The CDR3 DNA reads as TGCGCCAGCAGGCCCGGGACAGGGGATTTTGGAAACACCATATATTTT. Variable domain in full (rest from reference TRBV5-1 and TRBJ1-3): KAGVTQTPRYLIKTRGQQVTLSCSPISGHRSVSWYQQTPGQGLQFLFEYFSETQRNKGNFPGRFSGRQFSNSRSEMNVSTLELGDSALYLCASRPGTGDFGNTIYFGEGSWLTVV.

CDR3 amino acids: CAWSKGQGAYGYTF. DNA of the CDR3: TGTGCCTGGAGTAAGGGACAGGGGGCCTATGGCTACACCTTC. The chain carries TRBV30 and TRBJ1-2, with TRBD1 matching 12 bases. The CDR3 contains 14 residues. In germline, CDR1 is GTSNPN, CDR2 SVGIG (reference sequence). The trim removed 2 bases at V and 4 bases at J, leaving 2 bases unmatched.

The chain combines TRBV7-9 with TRBJ2-1, with D unclear. Germline assignment: CDR1 SEHNR and CDR2 FQNEAQ (reference sequence). V lost 11 bases to trimming and J lost 4 bases, with 9 bases between them. The CDR3 is made up of 11 amino acids. The CDR3 DNA reads as TGTGCCGCCTCAGAGTACAATGAGCAGTTCTTC. It is translated as CAASEYNEQFF.

The chain links TRBV19 to TRBJ1-1; no firm D call. Trimming removed 11 bases at V and 3 bases at J, with 16 bases between. This CDR3 is 13 amino acids long. The germline gives CDR1 LNHDA, CDR2 SQIVND (reference sequence). The DNA of the CDR3 is TGTGCCTCTGGGCAAAAAGGAGACACTGAAGCTTTCTTT. It encodes CASGQKGDTEAFF.

The chain combines TRBV18 with TRBJ2-3; D may be TRBD1 (6 bases). Germline CDR1 reads KGHSH; CDR2 reads LQKENI. The CDR3 loop spans 13 amino acids. With 4 bases removed from V and 5 bases from J, the gap between germline ends came to 10 bases. CDR3 coding DNA: TGTGCCAGCTCACGACAGGAGGTAGATACGCAGTATTTT. This translates into CASSRQEVDTQYF.